A selection of T cell receptor beta chains follows, all from one sample in a study of T cell repertoires in cytomegalovirus infection. TCRdb redid the calling of the reads with MiXCR, one entry per CDR3 protein. In the table there are fewer than 700,000 distinct CDR3 sequences, 20% to 25% of which are singletons. Sequences were obtained from CD8+ T cells from PBMCs. The receptors were gathered from a human donor in good health (CMV status not recorded). Some clones in this sample may be carry-over from other donors' samples. CDR3s include the opening cysteine and the closing phenylalanine or tryptophan. The D gene is left open where the match is weak. Clone size is shown for a subset of rows, as once, few, many or a class of expanded clone.

size	J	V	D	DNA	CDR3
many	TRBJ2-7	TRBV7-2	NA	TGTGCCAGCATCGAAACGGATCTCCCCGGATATATGTGGTACTTC	CASIETDLPGYMWYF
once	TRBJ1-4	TRBV15	NA	TGTGCCACCAGCAGAGACGAGGCGGAGATAGAAAAACTGTTTTTT	CATSRDEAEIEKLFF
NA	TRBJ2-1	TRBV4-2	NA	TGTGCCAGCAGCCAAGTAATCTATGAGCAGTTCTTC	CASSQVIYEQFF
many	TRBJ1-3	TRBV7-2	NA	TGTGCCAGCAGCTTCTCGACAGACGGAAACACCATATATTTT	CASSFSTDGNTIYF
once	TRBJ1-5	TRBV28	NA	TGTGCCAGCAGTCCCCCAGGGGCGCTTGGCAATCAGCCCCAGCATTTT	CASSPPGALGNQPQHF
few	TRBJ2-5	TRBV28	NA	TGTGCCAGCAGTTCCATAGTGGGGGCCCAAGAGACCCAGTACTTC	CASSSIVGAQETQYF
many	TRBJ1-2	TRBV7-6	TRBD1	TGTGCCAGCAGCAAGGGGACAGCTCCTAACTATGGCTACACCTTC	CASSKGTAPNYGYTF
few	TRBJ2-3	TRBV28	NA	TGTGCCAGCAGGCGAGTTCGGGGATCAGATACGCAGTATTTT	CASRRVRGSDTQYF
few	TRBJ2-1	TRBV19	TRBD1	TGTGCCAGTACCCGAAAGGCACAGGGGGCTAATGAGCAGTTCTTC	CASTRKAQGANEQFF
few	TRBJ1-1	TRBV12-3/TRBV12-4	NA	TGTGCCAGTAGGGCTGGAGATTCGAACACTGAAGCTTTCTTT	CASRAGDSNTEAFF
many	TRBJ2-2	TRBV2	NA	TGTGCCATGTTGGTGGGGTCCGCCACCGGGGAGCTGTTTTTT	CAMLVGSATGELFF
many	TRBJ2-5	TRBV7-9	TRBD2	TGTGCCAGCAGCTCATCTAGCGGGGGGCCGTTAGAGACCCAGTACTTC	CASSSSSGGPLETQYF
NA	TRBJ2-1	TRBV29-1	NA	TGCAGCGTTGAACCACCGGGATACAATGAGCAGTTCTTC	CSVEPPGYNEQFF
few	TRBJ2-1	TRBV7-2	TRBD2	TGTGCCAGCAGCACAGCGGGGGGAGTTTACAATGAGCAGTTCTTC	CASSTAGGVYNEQFF
NA	TRBJ1-1	TRBV6-6	NA	TGTGCCAGCAGTCCAGGACCGGGTAACCTGAACACTGAAGCTTTCTTT	CASSPGPGNLNTEAFF
few	TRBJ1-1	TRBV6-6	NA	TGTGCCAGCAGTCCGGCGGCAGGGTTGGAGGGGGCTGAAGCTTTCTTT	CASSPAAGLEGAEAFF
many	TRBJ1-6	TRBV20-1	TRBD1	TGCAGTGCTATGGAGGGACAGGGCCCCTATAATTCACCCCTCCACTTT	CSAMEGQGPYNSPLHF
many	TRBJ2-1	TRBV7-9	NA	TGTGCCAGCAGCTCCTGGGGCCGCGAGCAGTTCTTC	CASSSWGREQFF
NA	TRBJ1-1	TRBV5-6	NA	TGTGCCAGCAGAGGGATGGTTAGCGCTGAAGCTTTCTTT	CASRGMVSAEAFF
many	TRBJ2-5	TRBV7-2	NA	TGTGCCAGCGTCCAGGGGGGATGGGAGACCCAGTACTTC	CASVQGGWETQYF
many	TRBJ1-2	TRBV7-9	NA	TGTGCCAGCAGCTTAGGGGGACGGGGCAGGACGCCTGATCATGGCTACACCTTC	CASSLGGRGRTPDHGYTF
NA	TRBJ2-1	TRBV10-2	NA	TGCGCCAACATGGGGTACAATGAGCAGTTCTTC	CANMGYNEQFF
few	TRBJ1-2	TRBV7-4	NA	TGTGCCAGCAGCCAAAAAATCGATCCCGACTATGGCTACACCTTC	CASSQKIDPDYGYTF
NA	TRBJ1-5	TRBV13	NA	TGTGACAGCAGCTTATCGGGACGGGGTCAGCCCCAGCATTTT	CDSSLSGRGQPQHF
NA	TRBJ2-3	TRBV2	NA	TGTGCCAGCCGCCGGGAGAATTCAGATACGCAGTATTTT	CASRRENSDTQYF
NA	TRBJ1-1	TRBV20-1	NA	TGCAGGGCTGTCGGCACTGAAGCTTTCTTT	CRAVGTEAFF
NA	TRBJ2-7	TRBV27	NA	TGTGCCAGCAGTTTATGGTCAGGCGGCGAGCAGTACTTC	CASSLWSGGEQYF
many	TRBJ2-3	TRBV6-6	NA	TGTGCCAGCAGTTCTTGGACATCCGTCACAGATACGCAGTATTTT	CASSSWTSVTDTQYF
NA	TRBJ1-4	TRBV6-6	TRBD1	TGTGCCAGCAGCTTCGACAGGGGAACTAATGAAAAACTGTTTTTT	CASSFDRGTNEKLFF
few	TRBJ2-3	TRBV7-3	NA	TGTGCCAGCCGTGGGGAAGGCACAGATACGCAGTATTTT	CASRGEGTDTQYF
few	TRBJ2-2	TRBV29-1	NA	TGCGCGAAGGGGGTAACGAACACCGGGGAGCTGTTTTTT	CAKGVTNTGELFF
NA	TRBJ1-2	TRBV11-2	NA	TGTGCCAGCAGCTCCCCCGAAGGCTACACCTTC	CASSSPEGYTF
NA	TRBJ2-5	TRBV28	TRBD1	TGTGCCAGCAGTTTATCTGCCTGGGGACAGGGGGAACAAGAGACCCAGTACTTC	CASSLSAWGQGEQETQYF
once	TRBJ2-1	TRBV20-1	NA	TGCAGTGCTAGCGGGACCAGCAATGAGCAGTTCTTC	CSASGTSNEQFF
NA	TRBJ2-7	TRBV12-5	NA	TGTGCTAGTGGTCTGTCGGTGTTTGAGGGGCGACACTACGAGCAGTACTTC	CASGLSVFEGRHYEQYF
many	TRBJ2-2	TRBV7-6	TRBD1	TGTGCCAGCAGCTTAAAGAGGTGGGACAGGGGAAATACGAACACCGGGGAGCTGTTTTTT	CASSLKRWDRGNTNTGELFF
NA	TRBJ2-2	TRBV18	NA	TGTGCCAGCAAAGGGACCGATACGAACACCGGGGAGCTGTTTTTT	CASKGTDTNTGELFF
many	TRBJ1-1	TRBV28	NA	TGTGCCAGCAGTTTTACAGGGCGGACTGAAGCTTTCTTT	CASSFTGRTEAFF
NA	TRBJ2-7	TRBV19	NA	TGTGCCAGCTATTCAGGGGATGGGGACGAGCAGTACTTC	CASYSGDGDEQYF
many	TRBJ2-5	TRBV10-3	NA	TGTGCCATCAGAGAAACAGGGAGGCAAGAGACCCAGTACTTC	CAIRETGRQETQYF